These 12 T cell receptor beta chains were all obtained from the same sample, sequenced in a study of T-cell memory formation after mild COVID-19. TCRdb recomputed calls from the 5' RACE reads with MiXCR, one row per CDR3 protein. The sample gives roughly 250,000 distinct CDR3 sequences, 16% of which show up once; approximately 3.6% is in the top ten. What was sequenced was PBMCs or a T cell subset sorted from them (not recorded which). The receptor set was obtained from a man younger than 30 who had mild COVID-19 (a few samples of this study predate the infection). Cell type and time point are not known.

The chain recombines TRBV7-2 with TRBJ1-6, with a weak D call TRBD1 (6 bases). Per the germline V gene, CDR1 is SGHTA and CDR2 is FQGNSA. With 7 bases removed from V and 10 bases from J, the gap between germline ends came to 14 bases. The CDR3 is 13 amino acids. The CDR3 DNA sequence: TGTGCCAGCACCATAGGGGGGATCTCACCCCTCCACTTT. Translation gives CASTIGGISPLHF. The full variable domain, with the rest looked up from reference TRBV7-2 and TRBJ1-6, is GAGVSQSPSNKVTEKGKDVELRCDPISGHTALYWYRQSLGQGLEFLIYFQGNSAPDKSGLPSDRFSAERTGGSVSTLTIQRTQQEDSAVYLCASTIGGISPLHFGNGTRLTVT.

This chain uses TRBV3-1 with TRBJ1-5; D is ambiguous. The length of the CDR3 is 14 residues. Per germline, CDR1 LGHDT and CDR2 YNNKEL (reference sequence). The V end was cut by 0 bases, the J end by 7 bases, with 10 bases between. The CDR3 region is CASSQDMGGQPQHF. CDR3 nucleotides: TGTGCCAGCAGCCAAGACATGGGAGGGCAGCCCCAGCATTTT.

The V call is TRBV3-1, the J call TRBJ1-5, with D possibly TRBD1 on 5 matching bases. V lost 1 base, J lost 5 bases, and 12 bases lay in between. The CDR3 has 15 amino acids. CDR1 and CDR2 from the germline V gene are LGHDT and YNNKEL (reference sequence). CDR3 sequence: CASSQAGGVYQPQHF. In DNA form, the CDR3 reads TGTGCCAGCAGCCAAGCTGGGGGAGTCTATCAGCCCCAGCATTTT.

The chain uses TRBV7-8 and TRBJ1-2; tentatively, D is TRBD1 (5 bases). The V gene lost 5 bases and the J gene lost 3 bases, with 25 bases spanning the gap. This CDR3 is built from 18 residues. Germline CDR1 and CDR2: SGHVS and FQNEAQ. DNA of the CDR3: TGTGCCAGCAGCCGGTTGGGGCAGAGAACCCCGGCTCACTATGGCTACACCTTC. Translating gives CASSRLGQRTPAHYGYTF.

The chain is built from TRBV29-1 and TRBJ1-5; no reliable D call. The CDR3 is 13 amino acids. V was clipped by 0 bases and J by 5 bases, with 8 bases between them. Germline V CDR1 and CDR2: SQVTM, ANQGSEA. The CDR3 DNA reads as TGCAGCGTTGAAGAAACGGAGGATCAGCCCCAGCATTTT. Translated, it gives CSVEETEDQPQHF.

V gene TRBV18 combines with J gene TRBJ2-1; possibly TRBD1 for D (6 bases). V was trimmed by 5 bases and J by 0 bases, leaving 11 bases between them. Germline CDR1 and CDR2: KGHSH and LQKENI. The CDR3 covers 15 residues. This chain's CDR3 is CASSARGLSYNEQFF. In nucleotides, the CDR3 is TGTGCCAGCTCAGCCAGGGGTCTCTCCTACAATGAGCAGTTCTTC.

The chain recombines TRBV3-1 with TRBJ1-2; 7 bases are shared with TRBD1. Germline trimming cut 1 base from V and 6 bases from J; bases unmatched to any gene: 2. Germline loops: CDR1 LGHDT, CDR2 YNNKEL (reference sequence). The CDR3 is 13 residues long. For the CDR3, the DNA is TGTGCCAGCAGCCAAGGAGGGGGCGATGGCTACACCTTC. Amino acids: CASSQGGGDGYTF.

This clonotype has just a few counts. CDR3 protein: CASSLGKGETQYF. The DNA for the CDR3 is TGTGCCAGCAGCTTAGGGAAAGGAGAGACCCAGTACTTC. The rearrangement joins TRBV7-3 to TRBJ2-5; D is ambiguous. The CDR3 covers 13 residues. Germline assignment: CDR1 SGHTA and CDR2 FQGTGA. Trimming removed 2 bases from V and 4 bases from J, with 8 bases in between. Full variable domain (remainder filled in from reference TRBV7-3 and TRBJ2-5): GAGVSQTPSNKVTEKGKYVELRCDPISGHTALYWYRQSLGQGPEFLIYFQGTGAADDSGLPNDRFFAVRPEGSVSTLKIQRTERGDSAVYLCASSLGKGETQYFGPGTRLLVL.

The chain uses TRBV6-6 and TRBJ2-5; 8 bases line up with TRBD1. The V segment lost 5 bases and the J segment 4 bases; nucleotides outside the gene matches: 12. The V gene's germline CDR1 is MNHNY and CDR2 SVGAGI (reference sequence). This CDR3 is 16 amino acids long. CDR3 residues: CASSPRDRQYPETQYF. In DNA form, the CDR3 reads TGTGCCAGCAGTCCAAGGGACAGGCAGTATCCAGAGACCCAGTACTTC.

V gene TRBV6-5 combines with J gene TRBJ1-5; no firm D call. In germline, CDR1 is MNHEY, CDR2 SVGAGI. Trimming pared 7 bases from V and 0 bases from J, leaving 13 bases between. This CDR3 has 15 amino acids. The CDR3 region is CASKYGPYSNQPQHF. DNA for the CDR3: TGTGCCAGCAAGTATGGGCCATATAGCAATCAGCCCCAGCATTTT.

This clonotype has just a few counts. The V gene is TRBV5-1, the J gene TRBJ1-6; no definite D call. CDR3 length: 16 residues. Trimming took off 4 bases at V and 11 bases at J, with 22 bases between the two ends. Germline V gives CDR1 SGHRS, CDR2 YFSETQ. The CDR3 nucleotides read TGCGCCAGCAGCCCAGAACTTATCGGGCCGCGACCACCCCTCCACTTT. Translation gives CASSPELIGPRPPLHF. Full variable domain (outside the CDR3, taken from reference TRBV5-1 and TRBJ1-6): KAGVTQTPRYLIKTRGQQVTLSCSPISGHRSVSWYQQTPGQGLQFLFEYFSETQRNKGNFPGRFSGRQFSNSRSEMNVSTLELGDSALYLCASSPELIGPRPPLHFGNGTRLTVT.

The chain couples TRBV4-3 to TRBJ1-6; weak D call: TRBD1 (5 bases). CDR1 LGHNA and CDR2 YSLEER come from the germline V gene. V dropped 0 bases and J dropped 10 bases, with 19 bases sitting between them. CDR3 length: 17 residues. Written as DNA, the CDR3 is TGCGCCAGCAGCCAAGATGACCCCAGGGTAATTCGGTCACCCCTCCACTTT. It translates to CASSQDDPRVIRSPLHF.